This T cell receptor (beta chain) was recorded in a study of blood T cell repertoires in COVID-19. V lost 2 bases and J 4 bases, leaving 15 bases between the germline ends. This CDR3 has 15 amino acids. CDR1 is MNHNS, CDR2 SASEGT, per germline. The repertoire was sequenced with immunoSEQ multiplex PCR; TCRdb's copy has only in-frame clones and lacks some. Altogether just over 650,000 clones are present, just under 90% being singletons, with the ten largest covering under 0.3%. Specimen: peripheral blood. This clonotype originated in a woman aged 18-29 years with acute or convalescent COVID-19. The rearrangement joins TRBV6-1 to TRBJ2-7, with D possibly matching TRBD2 (6 bases). CDR3 amino acids: CASSEWRVSGYEQYF. The CDR3 DNA follows: TGTGCCAGCAGTGAATGGAGGGTATCTGGGTACGAGCAGTACTTC.